This TCR beta chain stems from a study of blood T cells in healthy people across ages. In regard to this clonotype: Its specificity is not known.

The use of a sample-barcoded 5' primer and a J-beta primer mix characterized a second PCR of about 7 to 12 cycles. No fewer than 3 million CDR3-containing paired-end reads came from each sample. TCRdb used MiXCR to reprocess the 5' RACE reads, holding one entry per CDR3 protein. Here the sample spans some 750,000 distinct CDR3 sequences, 22% being singletons. Study outcomes and limitations: Long-lived donors carried more naive CD4+ cells and greater diversity than aged donors. PBMCs left unsorted prevented a conclusive naive versus antigen-experienced comparison. Possibly, changes in expanded clonotypes were confounded because donor CMV status was unknown.

CDR1 MGHDK and CDR2 SYGVNS come from the germline V gene. There are 15 residues in the CDR3. Trimming cost V 6 bases and J 9 bases, with 23 bases left between them. The source is a man between 65 and 85 years old in good health. V gene TRBV25-1 combines with J gene TRBJ1-1, with a tentative D call TRBD1 (6 bases). Source material: blood. The CDR3, as DNA: TGTGCCAGCAGGAGAGGAGGGGGGACGTTCCTAAAAGCTTTCTTT. This translates into CASRRGGGTFLKAFF.